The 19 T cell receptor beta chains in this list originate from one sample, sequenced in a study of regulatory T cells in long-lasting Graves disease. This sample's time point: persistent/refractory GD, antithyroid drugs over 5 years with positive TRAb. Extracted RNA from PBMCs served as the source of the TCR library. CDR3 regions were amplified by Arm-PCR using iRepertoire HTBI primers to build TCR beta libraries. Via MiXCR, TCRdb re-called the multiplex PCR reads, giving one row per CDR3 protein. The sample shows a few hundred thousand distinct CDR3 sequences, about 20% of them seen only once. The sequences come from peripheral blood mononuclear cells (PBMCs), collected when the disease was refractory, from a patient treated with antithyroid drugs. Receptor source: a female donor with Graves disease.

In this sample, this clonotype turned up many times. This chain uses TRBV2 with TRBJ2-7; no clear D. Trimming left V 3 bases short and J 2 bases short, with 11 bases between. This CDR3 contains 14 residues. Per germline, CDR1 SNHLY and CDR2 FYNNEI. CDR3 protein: CASSDTNRPYEQYF. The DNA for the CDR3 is TGTGCCAGCAGTGACACGAACAGACCCTACGAGCAGTACTTC.

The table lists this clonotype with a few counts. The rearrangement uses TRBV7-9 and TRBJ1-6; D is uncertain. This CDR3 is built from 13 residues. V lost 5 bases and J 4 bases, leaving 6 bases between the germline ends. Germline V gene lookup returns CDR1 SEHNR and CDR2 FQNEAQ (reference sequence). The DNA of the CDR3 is TGTGCCAGCAGCCCTACTTATAATTCACCCCTCCACTTT. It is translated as CASSPTYNSPLHF.

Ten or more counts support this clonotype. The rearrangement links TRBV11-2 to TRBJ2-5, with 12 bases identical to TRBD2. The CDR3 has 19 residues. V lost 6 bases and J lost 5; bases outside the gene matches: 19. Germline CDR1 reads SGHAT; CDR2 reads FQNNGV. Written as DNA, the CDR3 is TGTGCCAGCAGACAACTGACTAGCGGGGGAGTCTCCCCGAGGGAGACCCAGTACTTC. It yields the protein CASRQLTSGGVSPRETQYF.

The CDR3 reads CASSTLDGWQYF. The CDR3 region has the DNA TGTGCCAGCAGCACCCTGGACGGGTGGCAGTATTTT. The chain couples TRBV7-9 to TRBJ2-3; unclear D gene. The CDR3 sequence is 12 residues long. CDR1 and CDR2 (germline): SEHNR, FQNEAQ (reference sequence). V was cut by 5 bases and J by 11 bases, with 14 bases left in between.

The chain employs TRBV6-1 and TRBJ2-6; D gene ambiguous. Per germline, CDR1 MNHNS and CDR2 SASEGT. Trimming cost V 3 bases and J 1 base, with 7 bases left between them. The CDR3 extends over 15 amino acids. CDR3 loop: CASSELGSGANVLTF. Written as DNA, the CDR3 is TGTGCCAGCAGTGAGCTCGGATCTGGGGCCAACGTCCTGACTTTC.

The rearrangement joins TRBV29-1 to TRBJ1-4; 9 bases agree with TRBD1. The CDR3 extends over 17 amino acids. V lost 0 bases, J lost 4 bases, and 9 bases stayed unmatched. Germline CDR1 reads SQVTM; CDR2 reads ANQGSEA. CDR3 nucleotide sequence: TGCAGCGTTGAAGATCCCCAAGGGACAGGGAGTAATGAAAAACTGTTTTTT. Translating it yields CSVEDPQGTGSNEKLFF.

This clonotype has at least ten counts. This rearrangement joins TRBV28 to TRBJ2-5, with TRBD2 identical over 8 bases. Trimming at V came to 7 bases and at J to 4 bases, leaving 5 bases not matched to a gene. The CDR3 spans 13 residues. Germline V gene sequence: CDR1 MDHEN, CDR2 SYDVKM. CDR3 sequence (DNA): TGTGCCAGCACCCCAGCGGGGGTAGAGACCCAGTACTTC. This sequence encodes CASTPAGVETQYF.

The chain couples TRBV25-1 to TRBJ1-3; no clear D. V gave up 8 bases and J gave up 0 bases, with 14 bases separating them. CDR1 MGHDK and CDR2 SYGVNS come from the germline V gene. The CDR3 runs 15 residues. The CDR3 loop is CASGGPGFSGNTIYF. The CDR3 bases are TGTGCCAGCGGAGGACCGGGGTTCTCTGGAAACACCATATATTTT.

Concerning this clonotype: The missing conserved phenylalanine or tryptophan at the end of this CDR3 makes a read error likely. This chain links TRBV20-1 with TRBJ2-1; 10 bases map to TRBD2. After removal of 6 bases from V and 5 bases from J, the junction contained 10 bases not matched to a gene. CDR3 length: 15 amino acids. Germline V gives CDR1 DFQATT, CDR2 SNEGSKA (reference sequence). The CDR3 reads CSALGVAGGDNEQFS. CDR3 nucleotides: TGCAGTGCCCTTGGGGTAGCGGGGGGAGACAATGAGCAGTTCTCC.

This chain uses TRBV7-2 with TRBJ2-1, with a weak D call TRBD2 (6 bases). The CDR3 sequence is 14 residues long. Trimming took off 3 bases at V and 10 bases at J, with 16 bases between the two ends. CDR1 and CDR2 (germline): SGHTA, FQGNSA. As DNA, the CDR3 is TGTGCCAGCAGCTTCAGCGGGCAGGGAGCCGAGCAGTTCTTC. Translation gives CASSFSGQGAEQFF. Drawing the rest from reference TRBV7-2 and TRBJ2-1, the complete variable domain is GAGVSQSPSNKVTEKGKDVELRCDPISGHTALYWYRQSLGQGLEFLIYFQGNSAPDKSGLPSDRFSAERTGGSVSTLTIQRTQQEDSAVYLCASSFSGQGAEQFFGPGTRLTVL.

The CDR3 loop reads CASSLTGGYGETQYF. CDR3 DNA sequence: TGTGCCAGCAGTTTGACAGGGGGTTACGGGGAGACCCAGTACTTC. The V call is TRBV7-9, the J call TRBJ2-5, with TRBD1 identical over 9 bases. V lost 6 bases and J lost 5; bases outside the gene matches: 10. The CDR3 length is 15 residues. Germline V gives CDR1 SEHNR, CDR2 FQNEAQ (reference sequence).

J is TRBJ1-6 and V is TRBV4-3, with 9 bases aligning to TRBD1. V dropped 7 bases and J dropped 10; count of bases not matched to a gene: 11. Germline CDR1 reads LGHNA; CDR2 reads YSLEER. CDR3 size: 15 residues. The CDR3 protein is CASNLRTGEGSPLHF. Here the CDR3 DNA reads TGCGCCAGCAACCTTCGGACAGGGGAAGGATCACCCCTCCACTTT.

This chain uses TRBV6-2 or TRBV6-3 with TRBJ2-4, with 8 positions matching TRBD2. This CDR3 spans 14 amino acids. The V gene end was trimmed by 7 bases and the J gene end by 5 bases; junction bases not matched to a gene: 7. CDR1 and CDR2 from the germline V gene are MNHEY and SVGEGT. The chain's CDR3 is CASTKTGGQNIQYF. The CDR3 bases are TGTGCCAGCACCAAAACGGGGGGGCAAAACATTCAGTACTTC.

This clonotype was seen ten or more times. The CDR3 sequence: CASTQGNQPQHF. The CDR3 coding sequence is TGTGCCAGCACACAGGGCAATCAGCCCCAGCATTTT. The chain has TRBV28 and TRBJ1-5; a weak D match, TRBD1 (5 bases). Trimming shortened V by 7 bases and J by 2 bases, and 6 bases separated the two germline ends. Germline CDR1 is MDHEN and CDR2 is SYDVKM. This CDR3 is built from 12 residues. The whole variable domain, remainder taken from reference TRBV28 and TRBJ1-5, is DVKVTQSSRYLVKRTGEKVFLECVQDMDHENMFWYRQDPGLGLRLIYFSYDVKMKEKGDIPEGYSVSREKKERFSLILESASTNQTSMYLCASTQGNQPQHFGDGTRLSIL.

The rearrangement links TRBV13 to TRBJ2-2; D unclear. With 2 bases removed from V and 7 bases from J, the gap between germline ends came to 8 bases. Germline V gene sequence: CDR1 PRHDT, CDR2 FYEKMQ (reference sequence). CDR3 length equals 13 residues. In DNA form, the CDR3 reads TGTGCCAGCAGCTTAACGAGTTTCGGGGAGCTGTTTTTT. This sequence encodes CASSLTSFGELFF.

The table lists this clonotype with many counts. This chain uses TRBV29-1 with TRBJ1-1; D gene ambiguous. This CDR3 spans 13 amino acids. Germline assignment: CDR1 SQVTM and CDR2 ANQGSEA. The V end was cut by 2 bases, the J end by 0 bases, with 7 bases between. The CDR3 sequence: CSVERRMNTEAFF. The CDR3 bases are TGCAGCGTTGAACGGCGGATGAACACTGAAGCTTTCTTT.

The DNA for the CDR3 is TGTGCCAGCAGTTTAACCTCAGGGGCCCCGGATACGCAGTATTTT. Encoded protein: CASSLTSGAPDTQYF. J is TRBJ2-3 and V is TRBV6-2 or TRBV6-3; possible D gene TRBD1, 6 bases. Between the trimmed V and J ends, which lost 4 bases and 6 bases, there was a span of 17 bases. The CDR3 totals 15 residues. Looked up from germline, CDR1 is MNHEY and CDR2 is SVGEGT.

This CDR3 is CASSQVLLANTGELFF. Written as DNA, the CDR3 is TGTGCCAGCAGCCAAGTACTACTCGCGAACACCGGGGAGCTGTTTTTT. The genes are TRBV3-1 and TRBJ2-2; no reliable D call. Between the trimmed V and J ends, which lost 1 base and 0 bases, there was a span of 9 bases. This CDR3 has 16 residues. Germline values: CDR1 LGHDT, CDR2 YNNKEL (reference sequence).

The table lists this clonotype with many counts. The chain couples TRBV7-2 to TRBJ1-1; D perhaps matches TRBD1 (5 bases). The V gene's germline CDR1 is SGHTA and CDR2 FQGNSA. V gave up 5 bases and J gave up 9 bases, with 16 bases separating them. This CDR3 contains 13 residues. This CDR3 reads CASSPRDRAKAFF. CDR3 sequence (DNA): TGTGCCAGCAGCCCTAGAGACAGAGCTAAAGCTTTCTTT.